The 22 T cell receptor beta chains below were found in one sample sequenced in a study of blood T cell repertoires in COVID-19. The protocol was immunoSEQ multiplex PCR, while the TCRdb copy is restricted to in-frame clones and leaves out a portion. The sample carries roughly 250,000 clones, around 85% recorded once. The specimen was peripheral blood. All receptors derive from a woman aged 80 or older with acute or convalescent COVID-19.

This clone came up a few times. The J gene is TRBJ2-3, the V gene TRBV18; the D gene is possibly TRBD1 (6 bases). V lost 0 bases to trimming and J lost 1 base, with 14 bases between them. The CDR3 contains 17 residues. In germline, CDR1 is KGHSH, CDR2 LQKENI. The CDR3: CASSPPGQSRRTDTQYF. In DNA, the CDR3 is TGTGCCAGCTCACCACCCGGACAGAGCCGACGCACAGATACGCAGTATTTT.

The chain joins TRBV6-5 to TRBJ2-3; TRBD2 matches 12 bases. The V gene end was trimmed by 7 bases and the J gene end by 3 bases; junction bases not matched to a gene: 5. This CDR3 has 15 residues. Per germline, CDR1 MNHEY and CDR2 SVGAGI. As DNA, the CDR3 is TGTGCCAGCATGACTAGCGGGGGAAAAACAGATACGCAGTATTTT. As protein: CASMTSGGKTDTQYF.

The chain carries TRBV5-4 and TRBJ2-1; 7 positions match TRBD2. Germline values: CDR1 SGHNT, CDR2 YYREEE (reference sequence). The CDR3 loop spans 13 amino acids. After removal of 4 bases from V and 6 bases from J, the junction contained 4 bases not matched to a gene. The CDR3 DNA sequence: TGTGCCAGCAGCACCACTAGCGCCAATGAGCAGTTCTTC. It is translated as CASSTTSANEQFF.

The gene calls are TRBV3-1 (or the pseudogene TRBV3-2) and TRBJ1-2; D unresolved. The germline V gene has CDR1 LGHDT and CDR2 YNNKEL (reference sequence). This CDR3 region has 13 residues. Trimming stripped 3 bases from V and 2 bases from J, with 7 bases between. This CDR3 reads CASSQRPNYGYTF. The CDR3, as DNA: TGTGCCAGCAGCCAGAGGCCCAACTATGGCTACACCTTC.

The gene calls are TRBV5-4 and TRBJ2-2, with TRBD1 identical over 8 bases. The germline CDR1 and CDR2 sequences are SGHNT and YYREEE (reference sequence). The CDR3 extends over 15 amino acids. Trimming cost V 2 bases and J 6 bases; bases outside gene matches: 6. The CDR3 loop reads CASSFQDREAGELFF. CDR3 DNA sequence: TGTGCCAGCAGCTTCCAGGACAGGGAGGCCGGGGAGCTGTTTTTT.

The CDR3 sequence: CASSLVGGDNYGYTF. The DNA for the CDR3 is TGCGCCAGCAGCTTGGTCGGAGGCGATAACTATGGCTACACCTTC. The J gene is TRBJ1-2, the V gene TRBV5-1; D ambiguous. Germline-derived CDR1 and CDR2 are SGHRS and YFSETQ. The V gene lost 0 bases and the J gene lost 1 base, with 10 bases spanning the gap. This CDR3 comprises 15 residues.

The chain links TRBV19 to TRBJ1-2; 7 nucleotides line up with TRBD1. Per germline, CDR1 LNHDA and CDR2 SQIVND (reference sequence). V trimming: 1 base; J trimming: 5 bases; junction bases outside the gene matches: 7. CDR3 length: 15 amino acids. CDR3 region: CASSIAPGQAYGYTF. The CDR3 region has the DNA TGTGCCAGTAGTATAGCCCCAGGACAGGCTTATGGCTACACCTTC.

The CDR3 DNA reads TGTGCCAGCAGTGTAAACATAAACACTGAAGCTTTCTTT. Protein: CASSVNINTEAFF. The chain uses TRBV2 and TRBJ1-1, with D hard to call. Germline CDR1 reads SNHLY; CDR2 reads FYNNEI. V lost 4 bases, J lost 2 bases, and 8 bases lay in between. The CDR3 contains 13 residues.

The rearrangement joins TRBV19 to TRBJ1-5; D is unclear. Germline CDR1 LNHDA, CDR2 SQIVND (reference sequence). The CDR3 extends over 16 amino acids. V was pared by 1 base and J by 3 bases, with 13 bases between. CDR3 sequence reads: CASSIAPLQSNQPQHF. CDR3 sequence (DNA): TGTGCCAGTAGTATAGCCCCGCTTCAGTCCAATCAGCCCCAGCATTTT.

This clone was seen a few times. V usage is TRBV3-1 (or the pseudogene TRBV3-2) and J usage is TRBJ2-5, with a possible D match to TRBD2 (6 bases). CDR3 length: 14 residues. The V end was cut by 4 bases, the J end by 0 bases, with 9 bases between. Germline V lookup: CDR1 LGHDT, CDR2 YNNKEL (reference sequence). The CDR3 loop is CASSPGGNQETQYF. The CDR3 DNA reads TGTGCCAGCAGCCCTGGCGGGAACCAAGAGACCCAGTACTTC.

The CDR3 DNA reads as TGTGCCAGCAGCGTAGGAGCGGGGGGCGTTGACGGGGAGCTGTTTTTT. It encodes CASSVGAGGVDGELFF. The chain has TRBV9 and TRBJ2-2, with TRBD2 matching over 9 bases. Looked up from germline, CDR1 is SGDLS and CDR2 is YYNGEE. J was trimmed by 7 bases and V by 0 bases; bases with no gene match: 7. The CDR3 length is 16 residues.

The gene calls are TRBV2 and TRBJ1-3; D possibly corresponds to TRBD1 (6 bases). Germline V gene data show CDR1 as SNHLY and CDR2 as FYNNEI. CDR3 size: 15 residues. V was clipped by 6 bases and J by 4 bases, with 16 bases between them. DNA for the CDR3: TGTGCCAGCAGGCTCCGGGGGGCTGACGGAAACACCATATATTTT. Its protein product is CASRLRGADGNTIYF.

V is TRBV6-5 and J is TRBJ1-1; weak D call: TRBD1 (5 bases). V lost 8 bases, J lost 7 bases, and 23 bases lay in between. Germline V gene sequence: CDR1 MNHEY, CDR2 SVGAGI. CDR3 length equals 15 residues. CDR3 in DNA: TGTGCCAGCCAGGAAGGGTCCCTGGGGCCTAATGAAGCTTTCTTT. Translated, it gives CASQEGSLGPNEAFF.

The chain carries TRBV5-1 and TRBJ2-7, with 7 positions matching TRBD1. Unmatched junction bases numbered 14, after V lost 1 base and J lost 7 bases. From germline, CDR1 is SGHRS and CDR2 YFSETQ. CDR3 length: 16 amino acids. CDR3 DNA: TGCGCCAGCAGCTTGTCCGACAGGGAAGTACGGATGGAGCAGTACTTC. Its translation: CASSLSDREVRMEQYF. The variable domain in full, completed from reference TRBV5-1 and TRBJ2-7, reads KAGVTQTPRYLIKTRGQQVTLSCSPISGHRSVSWYQQTPGQGLQFLFEYFSETQRNKGNFPGRFSGRQFSNSRSEMNVSTLELGDSALYLCASSLSDREVRMEQYFGPGTRLTVT.

The chain carries TRBV28 and TRBJ1-6; TRBD1 matches at 7 bases. The junction had 6 bases not matched to a gene; V was cut back by 3 bases and J by 10 bases. CDR3 length equals 14 residues. The germline V gene encodes CDR1 MDHEN and CDR2 SYDVKM. The CDR3 sequence: CASSFNRGGSPLHF. The CDR3 DNA reads TGTGCCAGCAGTTTTAACAGGGGTGGCTCACCCCTCCACTTT.

The DNA of the CDR3 is TGCGCCAGCAGCCCGTCCTGGGCTGGCGAAAAACTGTTTTTT. This encodes CASSPSWAGEKLFF. The chain employs TRBV4-1 and TRBJ1-4, with D unresolved. Germline V CDR1 and CDR2: MGHRA, YSYEKL. V dropped 4 bases and J dropped 8 bases, with 14 bases sitting between them. The CDR3 is made up of 14 amino acids.

CDR3 nucleotide sequence: TGTGCCAGTAGTATAGGTTCCGGGGGCAATCAGCCCCAGCATTTT. It specifies CASSIGSGGNQPQHF. The rearrangement uses TRBV19 and TRBJ1-5; D call uncertain. Per germline, CDR1 LNHDA and CDR2 SQIVND (reference sequence). The germline V and J ends were trimmed by 1 base and 2 bases, with 9 bases remaining between them. The CDR3 runs to 15 residues.

This clone was detected only a few times. The chain has TRBV19 and TRBJ1-5; TRBD1 matches 8 bases. This CDR3 is built from 16 residues. Germline-derived CDR1 and CDR2 are LNHDA and SQIVND (reference sequence). V lost 5 bases and J lost 5; bases outside the gene matches: 11. The CDR3: CASSFPAGGEHQPQHF. Written as DNA, the CDR3 is TGTGCCAGTAGTTTCCCTGCAGGGGGCGAGCATCAGCCCCAGCATTTT.

The chain joins TRBV28 to TRBJ2-3, with D possibly being TRBD1 (5 bases). The V gene's germline CDR1 is MDHEN and CDR2 SYDVKM. This CDR3 region has 16 residues. With 8 bases removed from V and 0 bases from J, the gap between germline ends came to 18 bases. DNA for the CDR3: TGTGCCAGCTCTCTCAGGAAAGGGGATAGCACAGATACGCAGTATTTT. Translating gives CASSLRKGDSTDTQYF.

This chain joins TRBV5-4 and TRBJ2-1; the D gene is possibly TRBD1 (6 bases). Germline V gene data show CDR1 as SGHNT and CDR2 as YYREEE (reference sequence). V was shortened by 4 bases and J by 5 bases, with 19 bases between the two germline ends. This CDR3 is 16 amino acids long. CDR3: CASSRPYRQANNEQFF. CDR3 nucleotides: TGTGCCAGCAGCCGTCCCTACAGACAGGCAAACAATGAGCAGTTCTTC. The full variable domain, completed using reference TRBV5-4 and TRBJ2-1, is ETGVTQSPTHLIKTRGQQVTLRCSSQSGHNTVSWYQQALGQGPQFIFQYYREEENGRGNFPPRFSGLQFPNYSSELNVNALELDDSALYLCASSRPYRQANNEQFFGPGTRLTVL.

The rearrangement uses TRBV20-1 and TRBJ2-1; D perhaps matches TRBD2 (6 bases). V gave up 3 bases and J gave up 4 bases, with 13 bases separating them. This CDR3 comprises 14 residues. Germline V gene data show CDR1 as DFQATT and CDR2 as SNEGSKA (reference sequence). CDR3 in amino acids: CSASRAGMYNEQFF. The CDR3 DNA sequence: TGCAGTGCTAGTAGGGCGGGGATGTACAATGAGCAGTTCTTC.

The genes are TRBV7-2 and TRBJ2-5; D remains ambiguous. CDR1 and CDR2 from the germline V gene are SGHTA and FQGNSA. This CDR3 is 12 amino acids long. V lost 1 base and J 7 bases, leaving 7 bases between the germline ends. CDR3 amino acids: CASSLDPGTQYF. The CDR3 nucleotides read TGTGCCAGCAGCTTAGATCCGGGGACCCAGTACTTC.